The 27 T cell receptor beta chains below were found in one sample sequenced in a study of blood T cell repertoires in COVID-19 (dated by TCRdb to about 2020). Library preparation was by the immunoSEQ multiplex PCR assay. TCRdb provides this immuneACCESS table in a form limited to in-frame rearrangements. Some clones are lacking; in checked studies, under half of them reflect an unresolved V gene, and why the rest are absent is not known. The sample records 140,000 to 150,000 clones, roughly 89% of which are singletons. The leading ten clones occupy about 9.4% of the sample. Sample: peripheral blood. These receptors all come from a woman aged 50 to 60 with active or convalescent COVID-19.

This clone was observed a few times. V usage is TRBV18 and J usage is TRBJ1-1; D call uncertain. The CDR3 runs to 17 residues. Germline assignment: CDR1 KGHSH and CDR2 LQKENI. V lost 3 bases and J 1 base, leaving 18 bases between the germline ends. Written as DNA, the CDR3 is TGTGCCAGCTCACCGTTAACACCGCAGGATTGGAACACTGAAGCTTTCTTT. Protein product: CASSPLTPQDWNTEAFF.

Here the CDR3 reads CASSWGGNQPQHF. The CDR3 region has the DNA TGTGCCAGCAGTTGGGGGGGCAATCAGCCCCAGCATTTT. This chain connects TRBV27 to TRBJ1-5, with D maybe TRBD1 (5 bases). Trimming stripped 4 bases from V and 2 bases from J, with 6 bases between. The CDR3 is 13 amino acids. CDR1 is MNHEY, CDR2 SMNVEV, per germline (reference sequence).

In DNA, the CDR3 is TGTGCCAGCAGTATCCCACCGGGACAGGGGGCCGGCTACACCTTC. Amino acid sequence: CASSIPPGQGAGYTF. The chain joins TRBV28 to TRBJ1-2; 12 bases agree with TRBD1. Germline CDR1 reads MDHEN; CDR2 reads SYDVKM. CDR3 length: 15 amino acids. Germline trimming cut 5 bases from V and 8 bases from J; bases unmatched to any gene: 9.

The rearrangement links TRBV5-4 to TRBJ1-5; perhaps TRBD1 as D (6 bases). The CDR3 is 16 amino acids. Trimming pared 0 bases from V and 0 bases from J, leaving 10 bases between. Germline V gene lookup returns CDR1 SGHNT and CDR2 YYREEE (reference sequence). For the CDR3, the DNA is TGTGCCAGCAGCTTGGGTCCAGGGGATAGCAATCAGCCCCAGCATTTT. Amino acids: CASSLGPGDSNQPQHF. Full variable domain (remainder filled in from reference TRBV5-4 and TRBJ1-5): ETGVTQSPTHLIKTRGQQVTLRCSSQSGHNTVSWYQQALGQGPQFIFQYYREEENGRGNFPPRFSGLQFPNYSSELNVNALELDDSALYLCASSLGPGDSNQPQHFGDGTRLSIL.

This chain connects TRBV3-1 (or the pseudogene TRBV3-2) to TRBJ1-2, with D perhaps TRBD1 (6 bases). The germline gives CDR1 LGHDT, CDR2 YNNKEL (reference sequence). The CDR3 has 13 amino acids. Trimming cost V 0 bases and J 13 bases, with 15 bases left between them. In nucleotides, the CDR3 is TGTGCCAGCAGCCAAGATTGGGAGGGGGGATCCACCTTC. It is translated as CASSQDWEGGSTF.

In its sample, this clone was seen once. The chain recombines TRBV7-2 with TRBJ2-2; 7 bases line up with TRBD1. The V segment lost 5 bases and the J segment 3 bases; nucleotides outside the gene matches: 12. The length of the CDR3 is 17 residues. Germline V gene data show CDR1 as SGHTA and CDR2 as FQGNSA. The CDR3: CASSLETGRFYTGELFF. The CDR3, as DNA: TGTGCCAGCAGCCTGGAGACAGGGAGATTTTACACCGGGGAGCTGTTTTTT.

V is TRBV28 and J is TRBJ1-4; a weak D match, TRBD1 (5 bases). Germline assignment: CDR1 MDHEN and CDR2 SYDVKM. V was shortened by 3 bases and J by 0 bases, with 20 bases between the two germline ends. The CDR3 extends over 19 amino acids. The CDR3 DNA reads as TGTGCCAGCAGTTTGGACACCAGGGTGGTCCCTGCAACTAATGAAAAACTGTTTTTT. Its protein is CASSLDTRVVPATNEKLFF.

The rearrangement links TRBV5-4 to TRBJ2-5, with D perhaps matching TRBD2 (5 bases). Germline V CDR1 and CDR2: SGHNT, YYREEE (reference sequence). The CDR3 runs to 16 residues. V lost 2 bases and J 4 bases, leaving 18 bases between the germline ends. Written as DNA, the CDR3 is TGTGCCAGCAGCTTTTACGGGAACCCTGAAGGAGAGACCCAGTACTTC. It encodes CASSFYGNPEGETQYF.

This CDR3 reads CASSVEGRVEDEQYF. For the CDR3, the DNA is TGTGCCAGCAGCGTAGAGGGGAGGGTCGAGGACGAGCAGTACTTC. The rearrangement joins TRBV9 to TRBJ2-7; 7 positions agree with TRBD2. In germline, CDR1 is SGDLS, CDR2 YYNGEE. The junction had 8 bases not matched to a gene; V was cut back by 0 bases and J by 5 bases. The CDR3 is 15 amino acids.

This chain links TRBV12-3 or TRBV12-4 with TRBJ2-7; D gene uncertain. Trimming stripped 5 bases from V and 3 bases from J, with 5 bases between. The CDR3 totals 11 residues. The CDR3, as DNA: TGTGCCAGCAGTCCGGGCTACGAGCAGTACTTC. Translating it yields CASSPGYEQYF.

This sequence joins TRBV7-9 and TRBJ2-7, with 10 bases aligning to TRBD1. With 3 bases clipped from V and 6 bases from J, the junction kept 5 bases outside the gene matches. The CDR3 loop spans 14 amino acids. Germline CDR1 and CDR2: SEHNR and FQNEAQ (reference sequence). CDR3 coding DNA: TGTGCCAGCAGCTTCCAAGGACAGGGGGTCGAGCAGTACTTC. This encodes CASSFQGQGVEQYF.

The chain has TRBV5-4 and TRBJ2-5; TRBD2 matches 9 bases. From germline, CDR1 is SGHNT and CDR2 YYREEE (reference sequence). The CDR3 totals 15 residues. J lost 2 bases, V lost 2 bases, and 4 bases had no gene match. The CDR3 spells CASSLAGGQQETQYF. CDR3 DNA: TGTGCCAGCAGCTTAGCGGGGGGCCAACAAGAGACCCAGTACTTC.

This clone came up once. V is TRBV7-2 and J is TRBJ1-5; 7 bases fit TRBD1. The CDR3 is 17 residues long. The V and J ends lost 1 base and 7 bases, in that order; junction bases with no gene match: 13. Germline V CDR1 and CDR2: SGHTA, FQGNSA. DNA for the CDR3: TGTGCCAGCAGCTTAGGAGTCGGCGGAGGGGGCAGGCAGCCCCAGCATTTT. Translating gives CASSLGVGGGGRQPQHF.

The chain joins TRBV15 to TRBJ1-1, with D possibly being TRBD1 (6 bases). Germline values: CDR1 LNHNV, CDR2 YYDKDF (reference sequence). The CDR3 runs to 14 residues. Trimming removed 1 base at V and 3 bases at J, with 9 bases between. CDR3 nucleotide sequence: TGTGCCACCAGCAGAGCGGCAGGGGACACTGAAGCTTTCTTT. Protein product: CATSRAAGDTEAFF.

The chain couples TRBV27 to TRBJ1-5; 9 nucleotides match TRBD1. CDR3 length equals 14 residues. The V segment lost 6 bases and the J segment 6 bases; nucleotides outside the gene matches: 6. Germline assignment: CDR1 MNHEY and CDR2 SMNVEV (reference sequence). CDR3 nucleotides: TGTGCCAGCAGAAAAACAGGGGGCGGTCAGCCCCAGCATTTT. Protein: CASRKTGGGQPQHF.

This clone has only a few counts. The chain couples TRBV27 to TRBJ2-2; 9 nucleotides align to TRBD2. Germline V gives CDR1 MNHEY, CDR2 SMNVEV (reference sequence). V lost 0 bases and J lost 1; bases outside the gene matches: 3. The CDR3 is made up of 17 amino acids. The CDR3 sequence is CASSLSSGRLNTGELFF. In DNA, the CDR3 is TGTGCCAGCAGTTTATCTAGCGGGAGATTGAACACCGGGGAGCTGTTTTTT.

The chain is built from TRBV7-9 and TRBJ2-5; the match to TRBD1 covers 8 bases. The V gene's germline CDR1 is SEHNR and CDR2 FQNEAQ (reference sequence). J was trimmed by 2 bases and V by 5 bases; bases with no gene match: 16. The CDR3 contains 18 residues. The CDR3 DNA is TGTGCCAGCAGCCATCCATTTATGGACAGGGAAGGGCAAGAGACCCAGTACTTC. The encoded protein is CASSHPFMDREGQETQYF.

The DNA for the CDR3 is TGTGCCAGCAGCCCCAGGGGGCGCGTTGGCGGGGAGCTGTTTTTT. It specifies CASSPRGRVGGELFF. The rearrangement links TRBV3-1 (or the pseudogene TRBV3-2) to TRBJ2-2, with 8 bases matching TRBD1. Germline V gives CDR1 LGHDT, CDR2 YNNKEL (reference sequence). J gave up 7 bases and V 4 bases, and 8 bases lay outside the gene matches. The CDR3 extends over 15 amino acids.

The gene calls are TRBV7-6 and TRBJ1-1; D is ambiguous. V dropped 0 bases and J dropped 4 bases, with 9 bases sitting between them. This CDR3 contains 14 residues. Germline V CDR1 and CDR2: SGHVS, FNYEAQ. CDR3 amino acids: CASSLAAGSTEAFF. Here the CDR3 DNA reads TGTGCCAGCAGCTTAGCGGCTGGCAGCACTGAAGCTTTCTTT.

The genes are TRBV4-2 and TRBJ2-4, with a possible D match to TRBD2 (5 bases). CDR3 size: 13 residues. The V gene's germline CDR1 is LGHNA and CDR2 YNFKEQ. The ends were cut back, 4 bases at V and 5 bases at J, with 9 bases in the middle. CDR3 sequence reads: CASSRGPQNIQYF. The CDR3 DNA sequence: TGTGCCAGCAGCCGCGGGCCGCAAAACATTCAGTACTTC.

The chain uses TRBV19 and TRBJ1-2; no reliable D call. V was pared by 3 bases and J by 1 base, with 6 bases between. There are 13 residues in the CDR3. The germline V gene encodes CDR1 LNHDA and CDR2 SQIVND (reference sequence). CDR3 residues: CASSMHSNYGYTF. DNA for the CDR3: TGTGCCAGTAGTATGCACAGTAACTATGGCTACACCTTC.

This clone was recorded a few times. The V call is TRBV6-2 or TRBV6-3, the J call TRBJ2-7; 10 nucleotides match TRBD2. There are 16 residues in the CDR3. J was trimmed by 7 bases and V by 0 bases; bases with no gene match: 9. Germline lookup yields CDR1 MNHEY and CDR2 SVGEGT. The CDR3 DNA sequence: TGTGCCAGCAGTTACTCGACGTTAGCGGGAGGAAGGGAGCAGTACTTC. Its protein is CASSYSTLAGGREQYF.

The rearrangement uses TRBV28 and TRBJ1-1, with 9 bases fitting TRBD1. Germline V lookup: CDR1 MDHEN, CDR2 SYDVKM. V was pared by 9 bases and J by 12 bases, with 11 bases of the junction left unmatched. CDR3 length: 12 residues. CDR3 coding DNA: TGTGCCAGTCACACAGGGGGCCGTACAACTTTCTTT. It translates to CASHTGGRTTFF.

The CDR3 sequence: CASSLVTGSVDEQYF. The CDR3 DNA is TGTGCCAGCAGCTTAGTTACGGGTTCCGTCGACGAGCAGTACTTC. This chain joins TRBV7-6 and TRBJ2-7, with D uncertain. Between the trimmed V and J ends, which lost 1 base and 5 bases, there was a span of 15 bases. Germline CDR1 and CDR2: SGHVS and FNYEAQ. This CDR3 comprises 15 residues.

The genes are TRBV5-4 and TRBJ2-1; D is possibly TRBD2 (5 bases). The CDR3 is made up of 15 amino acids. Trimming left V 0 bases short and J 6 bases short, with 13 bases between. The germline CDR1 and CDR2 sequences are SGHNT and YYREEE (reference sequence). The CDR3 DNA is TGTGCCAGCAGCTTGGTTGGAGGTTCGGGCAATGAGCAGTTCTTC. Residues: CASSLVGGSGNEQFF.

The chain recombines TRBV7-2 with TRBJ1-3; perhaps TRBD1 as D (5 bases). The CDR3 is 14 amino acids. In germline, CDR1 is SGHTA, CDR2 FQGNSA. V gave up 5 bases and J gave up 4 bases, with 12 bases separating them. In nucleotides, the CDR3 is TGTGCCAGCAGCCACAGGCGTTTGGGAAACACCATATATTTT. Its translation is CASSHRRLGNTIYF.

V and J are TRBV19 and TRBJ1-5; D remains unclear. Trimming pared 3 bases from V and 6 bases from J, leaving 18 bases between. Germline CDR1 and CDR2: LNHDA and SQIVND (reference sequence). CDR3 size: 16 residues. The CDR3 is CASSIPVGGIPQPQHF. The CDR3 DNA reads TGTGCCAGTAGTATCCCCGTCGGCGGGATCCCTCAGCCCCAGCATTTT.